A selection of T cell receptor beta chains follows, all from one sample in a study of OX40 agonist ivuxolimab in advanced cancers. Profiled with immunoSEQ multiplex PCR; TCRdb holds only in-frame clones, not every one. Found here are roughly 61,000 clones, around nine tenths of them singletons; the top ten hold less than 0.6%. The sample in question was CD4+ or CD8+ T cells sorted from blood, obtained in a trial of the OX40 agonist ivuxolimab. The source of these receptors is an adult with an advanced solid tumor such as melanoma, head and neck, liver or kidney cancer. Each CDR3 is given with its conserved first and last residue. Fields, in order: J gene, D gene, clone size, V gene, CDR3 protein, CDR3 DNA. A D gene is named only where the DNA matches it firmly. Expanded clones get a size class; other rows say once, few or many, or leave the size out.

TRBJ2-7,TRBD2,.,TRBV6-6,CASSLLAGAGAYEQYF,TGTGCCAGCAGTTTACTAGCGGGAGCGGGGGCCTACGAGCAGTACTTC
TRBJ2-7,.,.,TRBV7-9,CASSLESTGLGEQYF,TGTGCCAGCAGCTTAGAATCCACAGGGTTAGGCGAGCAGTACTTC
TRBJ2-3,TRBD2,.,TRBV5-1,CASSPRTSGTDTQYF,TGCGCCAGCAGCCCCCGGACTAGCGGCACAGATACGCAGTATTTT
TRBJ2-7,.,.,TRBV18,CASSPAGMQQYF,TGTGCCAGCTCACCGGCAGGGATGCAGCAGTACTTC
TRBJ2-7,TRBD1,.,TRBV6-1,CASGTGDYEQYF,TGTGCCAGTGGGACAGGGGACTACGAGCAGTACTTC
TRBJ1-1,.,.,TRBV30,CAGQVNTEAFF,TGTGCCGGGCAGGTGAACACTGAAGCTTTCTTT
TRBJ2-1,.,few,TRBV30,CAWRPGPSWGNEQFF,TGTGCCTGGAGGCCGGGACCAAGCTGGGGCAATGAGCAGTTCTTC
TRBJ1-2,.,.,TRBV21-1,CASSNCRQGYGYTF,TGTGCCAGCAGCAATTGCCGACAGGGCTATGGCTACACCTTC
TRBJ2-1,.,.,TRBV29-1,CSVPWGREFSNEQFF,TGCAGCGTCCCTTGGGGGCGGGAGTTCTCCAATGAGCAGTTCTTC
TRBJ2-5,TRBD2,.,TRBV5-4,CASRPMTSGGEETQYF,TGTGCCAGCAGACCCATGACTAGCGGGGGGGAAGAGACCCAGTACTTC
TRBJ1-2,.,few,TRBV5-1,CASSLDQPGIGGYTF,TGCGCCAGCAGCTTAGACCAACCAGGGATCGGGGGCTACACCTTC
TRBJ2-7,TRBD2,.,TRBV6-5,CASNERGNYEQYF,TGTGCCAGCAACGAGCGGGGGAACTACGAGCAGTACTTC
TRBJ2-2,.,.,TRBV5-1,CASSLLGAGELFF,TGCGCCAGCAGCCTACTTGGGGCCGGGGAGCTGTTTTTT
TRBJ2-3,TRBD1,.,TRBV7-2,CASSFGRGRDTQYF,TGTGCCAGCAGCTTTGGCAGGGGGCGAGATACGCAGTATTTT
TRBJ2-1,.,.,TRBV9,CASSAWGGEQFF,TGTGCCAGCAGTGCTTGGGGCGGTGAGCAGTTCTTC
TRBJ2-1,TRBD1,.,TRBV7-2,CASSSPTTGQRFNQFF,TGTGCCAGCAGCTCTCCTACCACGGGACAGCGGTTTAACCAGTTCTTC
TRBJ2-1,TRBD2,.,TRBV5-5,CASSFPLAGGPRTSNEQFF,TGTGCCAGCAGCTTCCCCCTAGCGGGGGGGCCAAGGACATCAAATGAGCAGTTCTTC
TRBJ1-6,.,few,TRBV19,CASRPTGGGPPLHF,TGTGCCAGCCGCCCCACTGGGGGGGGGCCACCCCTCCACTTT
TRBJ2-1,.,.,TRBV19,CASSPVRFDEQFF,TGTGCCAGTAGTCCAGTCCGATTCGATGAGCAGTTCTTC
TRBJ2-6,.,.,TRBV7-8,CASSLRIPSLGANVLTF,TGTGCCAGCAGCTTAAGGATTCCGTCTCTTGGGGCCAACGTCCTGACTTTC
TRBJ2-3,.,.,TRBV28,CASLLPGGTDTQYF,TGTGCCAGCCTCCTTCCGGGGGGCACAGATACGCAGTATTTT
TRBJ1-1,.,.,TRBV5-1,CASSSGTSGTEAFF,TGCGCCAGCAGCTCCGGGACATCCGGCACTGAAGCTTTCTTT
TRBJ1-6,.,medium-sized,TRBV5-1,CASSLEWGHNSPLHF,TGCGCCAGCAGCTTGGAATGGGGGCATAATTCACCCCTCCACTTT
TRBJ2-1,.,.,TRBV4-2,CASSQPGSYNEQFF,TGTGCCAGCAGCCAACCGGGGTCCTACAATGAGCAGTTCTTC
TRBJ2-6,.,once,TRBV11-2,CASSRGAGLGANVLTF,TGTGCCAGCAGCCGGGGGGCAGGTCTGGGGGCCAACGTCCTGACTTTC
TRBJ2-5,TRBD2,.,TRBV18,CASSPPGTRLQETQYF,TGTGCCAGCTCACCACCCGGGACTAGGCTTCAAGAGACCCAGTACTTC
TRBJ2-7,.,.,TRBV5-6,CASSSFYEQYF,TGTGCCAGCAGCTCCTTTTACGAGCAGTACTTC
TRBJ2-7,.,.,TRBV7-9,CASSRSESRVGYF,TGTGCCAGCAGTCGATCAGAATCAAGGGTCGGGTACTTC
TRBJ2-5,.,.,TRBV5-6,CASSSGETQYF,TGTGCCAGCAGCTCGGGGGAGACCCAGTACTTC
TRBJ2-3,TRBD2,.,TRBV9,CASTADRGGPDTQYF,TGTGCCAGCACCGCGGACCGGGGGGGGCCGGATACGCAGTATTTT
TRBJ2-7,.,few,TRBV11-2,CASSFFRAYEQYF,TGTGCCAGCAGCTTTTTCAGGGCCTACGAGCAGTACTTC
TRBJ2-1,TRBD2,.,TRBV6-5,CASSFSFSSGINEQFF,TGTGCCAGCAGTTTCTCATTCTCTAGCGGGATCAATGAGCAGTTCTTC
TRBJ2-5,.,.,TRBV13,CASSLGIGGQETQYF,TGTGCCAGCAGCTTAGGTATCGGGGGTCAAGAGACCCAGTACTTC
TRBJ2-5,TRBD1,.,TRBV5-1,CASRSTGGETQYF,TGCGCCAGCAGATCTACAGGGGGAGAGACCCAGTACTTC
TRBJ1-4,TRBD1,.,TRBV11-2,CASSWGTGRRSFQKLFF,TGTGCCAGCAGCTGGGGGACAGGGAGAAGAAGCTTCCAAAAACTGTTTTTT
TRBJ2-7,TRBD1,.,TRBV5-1,CASSWDRGRGEQYF,TGCGCCAGCAGCTGGGACAGGGGGCGCGGCGAGCAGTACTTC
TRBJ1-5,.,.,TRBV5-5,CASSPSPLGQPQHF,TGTGCCAGCAGCCCATCCCCGTTAGGTCAGCCCCAGCATTTT
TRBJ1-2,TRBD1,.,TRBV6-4,CASSAGGQGYTF,TGTGCCAGCAGTGCAGGGGGCCAGGGCTACACCTTC
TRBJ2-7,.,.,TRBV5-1,CASSWGRERSYEQYF,TGCGCCAGCAGCTGGGGCAGGGAGAGATCCTACGAGCAGTACTTC
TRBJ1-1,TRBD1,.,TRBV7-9,CASSGTGQMNTEAFF,TGTGCCAGCAGCGGAACGGGACAGATGAACACTGAAGCTTTCTTT
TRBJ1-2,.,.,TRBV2,CASSGQDYGYTF,TGTGCCAGCAGTGGACAGGACTATGGCTACACCTTC
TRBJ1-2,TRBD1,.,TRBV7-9,CASSLPGQGVPYTF,TGTGCCAGCAGCCTTCCGGGACAGGGTGTACCCTACACCTTC
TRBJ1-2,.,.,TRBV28,CASSPPGVGSNYGYTF,TGTGCCAGCAGTCCCCCCGGGGTTGGTTCGAACTATGGCTACACCTTC
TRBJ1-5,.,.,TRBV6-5,CASRRQGGSNQPQHF,TGTGCCAGCAGGCGCCAGGGTGGTAGCAATCAGCCCCAGCATTTT
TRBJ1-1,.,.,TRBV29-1,CSVQQVPTEAFF,TGCAGCGTCCAACAAGTTCCTACTGAAGCTTTCTTT
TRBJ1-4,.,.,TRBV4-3,CASSQDGAGTNEKLFF,TGCGCCAGCAGCCAAGATGGGGCAGGAACTAATGAAAAACTGTTTTTT
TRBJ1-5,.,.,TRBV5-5,CASSLAGVNQPQHF,TGTGCCAGCAGCTTGGCAGGGGTCAATCAGCCCCAGCATTTT
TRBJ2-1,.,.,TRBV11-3,CASSLGGDNEQFF,TGTGCCAGCAGCTTAGGGGGGGACAATGAGCAGTTCTTC
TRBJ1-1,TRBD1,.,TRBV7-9,CASIGQGNTEAFF,TGTGCCAGCATCGGACAGGGGAACACTGAAGCTTTCTTT
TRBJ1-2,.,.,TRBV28,CASSPYVGPPPSPNYGYTF,TGTGCCAGCAGTCCATACGTGGGACCTCCACCTTCTCCCAACTATGGCTACACCTTC
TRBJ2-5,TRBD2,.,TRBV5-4,CASSPDPGTSGGRGETQYF,TGTGCCAGCAGCCCAGACCCCGGGACTAGCGGGGGCCGAGGGGAGACCCAGTACTTC
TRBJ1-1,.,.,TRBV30,CAWSVMGNTEAFF,TGTGCCTGGAGTGTAATGGGGAACACTGAAGCTTTCTTT
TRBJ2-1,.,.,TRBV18,CASSSGLDNEQFF,TGTGCCAGCTCATCGGGTCTCGACAATGAGCAGTTCTTC